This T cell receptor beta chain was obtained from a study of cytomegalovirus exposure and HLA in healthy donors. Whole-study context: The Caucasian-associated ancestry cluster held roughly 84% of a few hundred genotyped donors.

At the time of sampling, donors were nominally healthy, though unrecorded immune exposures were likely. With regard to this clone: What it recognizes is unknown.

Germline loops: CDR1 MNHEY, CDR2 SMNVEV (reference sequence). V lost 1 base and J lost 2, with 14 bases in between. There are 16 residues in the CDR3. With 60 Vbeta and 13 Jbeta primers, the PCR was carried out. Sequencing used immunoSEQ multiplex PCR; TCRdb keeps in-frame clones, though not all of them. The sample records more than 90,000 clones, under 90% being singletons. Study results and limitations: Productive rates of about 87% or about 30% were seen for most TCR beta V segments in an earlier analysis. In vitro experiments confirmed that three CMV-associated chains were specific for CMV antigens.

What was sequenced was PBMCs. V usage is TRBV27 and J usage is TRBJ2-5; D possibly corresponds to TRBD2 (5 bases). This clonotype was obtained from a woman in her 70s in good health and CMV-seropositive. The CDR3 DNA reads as TGTGCCAGCAGTTTATTGGGAGCAGTACAGCAAGAGACCCAGTACTTC. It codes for CASSLLGAVQQETQYF.